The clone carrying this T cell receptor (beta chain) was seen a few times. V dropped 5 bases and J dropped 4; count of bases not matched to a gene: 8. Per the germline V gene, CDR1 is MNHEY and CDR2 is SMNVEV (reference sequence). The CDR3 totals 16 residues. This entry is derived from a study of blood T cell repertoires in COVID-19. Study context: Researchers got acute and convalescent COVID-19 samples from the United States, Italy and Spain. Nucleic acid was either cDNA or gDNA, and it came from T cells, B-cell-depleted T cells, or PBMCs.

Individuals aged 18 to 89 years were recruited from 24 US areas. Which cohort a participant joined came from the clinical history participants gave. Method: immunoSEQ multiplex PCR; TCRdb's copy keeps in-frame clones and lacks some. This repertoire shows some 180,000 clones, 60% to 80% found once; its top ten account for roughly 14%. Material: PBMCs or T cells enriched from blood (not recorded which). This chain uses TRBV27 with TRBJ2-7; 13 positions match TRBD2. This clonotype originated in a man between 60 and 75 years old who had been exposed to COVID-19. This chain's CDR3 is CASSPTSGRAVYEQYF. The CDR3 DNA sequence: TGTGCCAGCAGTCCTACTAGCGGGAGGGCGGTTTACGAGCAGTACTTC.